The 20 T cell receptor beta chains below all came from one sample that was sequenced in a study of cytomegalovirus exposure and HLA in healthy donors. The PCR was carried out with 60 Vbeta primers and 13 Jbeta primers. The protocol was immunoSEQ multiplex PCR, while the TCRdb copy is restricted to in-frame clones and leaves out a portion. Of about 200,000 clones in the sample, approximately 79% were seen once. The specimen sequenced was PBMCs. These TCRs come from a girl aged 2-10 years in good health and CMV-seronegative.

The genes are TRBV10-1 and TRBJ2-5; a possible D gene is TRBD2 (6 bases). Germline loops: CDR1 WNHNN, CDR2 SYGVQD (reference sequence). The V end lost 5 bases, the J end lost 3 bases, and 13 bases lay between the germline ends. There are 14 residues in the CDR3. DNA of the CDR3: TGCGCCAGCAGTTCGGACTACACCAAAGAGACCCAGTACTTC. It codes for CASSSDYTKETQYF.

The CDR3 protein is CSFRGETSGRSTGELFF. The CDR3 region has the DNA TGCAGCTTCCGAGGGGAGACTAGCGGGAGGTCCACCGGGGAGCTGTTTTTT. The genes are TRBV29-1 and TRBJ2-2; TRBD2 matches at 13 bases. The CDR3 is 17 amino acids. Germline loops: CDR1 SQVTM, CDR2 ANQGSEA. Unmatched junction bases numbered 13, after V lost 8 bases and J lost 4 bases.

The rearrangement joins TRBV10-1 to TRBJ1-5, with TRBD1 matching 9 bases. The junction had 15 bases not matched to a gene; V was cut back by 3 bases and J by 0 bases. Germline V gives CDR1 WNHNN, CDR2 SYGVQD (reference sequence). The CDR3 extends over 20 amino acids. CDR3 nucleotide sequence: TGCGCCAGCAGTGACTCGTGGACAGGGGAGAGTGCAGATAGCAATCAGCCCCAGCATTTT. This sequence encodes CASSDSWTGESADSNQPQHF.

The chain couples TRBV5-4 to TRBJ2-3; TRBD2 agrees at 10 bases. CDR1 and CDR2 (germline): SGHNT, YYREEE (reference sequence). V lost 5 bases and J lost 2; bases outside the gene matches: 8. This CDR3 spans 16 amino acids. The CDR3 is CASSPKRGGYTDTQYF. CDR3 DNA: TGTGCCAGCAGTCCGAAGCGGGGGGGTTACACAGATACGCAGTATTTT. Together with reference TRBV5-4 and TRBJ2-3, the CDR3 gives the full variable domain: ETGVTQSPTHLIKTRGQQVTLRCSSQSGHNTVSWYQQALGQGPQFIFQYYREEENGRGNFPPRFSGLQFPNYSSELNVNALELDDSALYLCASSPKRGGYTDTQYFGPGTRLTVL.

This clone was seen just once. The rearrangement links TRBV30 to TRBJ1-2; a possible D gene is TRBD1 (5 bases). The CDR3 is 14 residues long. Trimming stripped 0 bases from V and 7 bases from J, with 15 bases between. Germline V lookup: CDR1 GTSNPN, CDR2 SVGIG (reference sequence). This CDR3 is CAWSVYRSSGGYTF. The CDR3 DNA sequence: TGTGCCTGGAGTGTATACAGGAGTAGTGGTGGCTACACCTTC.

This chain connects TRBV28 to TRBJ1-1; the D is unclear. Per the germline V gene, CDR1 is MDHEN and CDR2 is SYDVKM. V was pared by 2 bases and J by 0 bases, with 19 bases between. The CDR3 spans 18 residues. CDR3 nucleotide sequence: TGTGCCAGCAGTTTAGGTGTCCTTTGGGCAGAAATGAACACTGAAGCTTTCTTT. It specifies CASSLGVLWAEMNTEAFF. The full variable domain, completed using reference TRBV28 and TRBJ1-1, is DVKVTQSSRYLVKRTGEKVFLECVQDMDHENMFWYRQDPGLGLRLIYFSYDVKMKEKGDIPEGYSVSREKKERFSLILESASTNQTSMYLCASSLGVLWAEMNTEAFFGQGTRLTVV.

On this clone itself: Other nucleotide sequences in the sample specify the same CDR3. This sequence joins TRBV5-1 and TRBJ1-1, with a possible D match to TRBD1 (5 bases). This CDR3 comprises 15 residues. Trimming stripped 0 bases from V and 0 bases from J, with 9 bases between. Germline V gene data show CDR1 as SGHRS and CDR2 as YFSETQ. In DNA form, the CDR3 reads TGCGCCAGCAGCTTGGTCGGGGGACTGAACACTGAAGCTTTCTTT. As protein: CASSLVGGLNTEAFF.

This chain links TRBV19 with TRBJ2-1; 9 bases agree with TRBD2. V was pared by 3 bases and J by 5 bases, with 5 bases of the junction left unmatched. The CDR3 is 15 amino acids. The V gene's germline CDR1 is LNHDA and CDR2 SQIVND (reference sequence). The CDR3 DNA is TGTGCCAGTAGTATCCTAGCGGGACCCGACAATGAGCAGTTCTTC. This encodes CASSILAGPDNEQFF.

V usage is TRBV5-1 and J usage is TRBJ1-3; 7 nucleotides align to TRBD1. J lost 2 bases, V lost 4 bases, and 6 bases had no gene match. CDR3 length: 15 amino acids. Germline-derived CDR1 and CDR2 are SGHRS and YFSETQ. For the CDR3, the DNA is TGCGCCAGCAGCCCTTGGACAGGAGCTGGAAACACCATATATTTT. Protein product: CASSPWTGAGNTIYF.

The chain has TRBV23-1 and TRBJ2-5, with a possible D match to TRBD2 (7 bases). Being an ORF, TRBV23-1 has a function that is uncertain. CDR3 length: 18 residues. Trimming pared 0 bases from V and 3 bases from J, leaving 20 bases between. CDR3 DNA: TGCGCCAGCAGTCAATCGAAGGGGGGGGCCGATTCCGAAGAGACCCAGTACTTC. Translated: CASSQSKGGADSEETQYF.

This chain links TRBV6-1 with TRBJ1-2; tentatively, D is TRBD1 (5 bases). In germline, CDR1 is MNHNS, CDR2 SASEGT. Trimming left V 11 bases short and J 9 bases short, with 19 bases between. The CDR3 is 12 residues long. Here the CDR3 DNA reads TGTGCCTCCAGGGTCAATGATTGGAGCTACACCTTC. This sequence encodes CASRVNDWSYTF.

This clone was seen only once. The chain employs TRBV7-9 and TRBJ2-5, with TRBD1 as a possible D gene (5 bases). CDR1 is SEHNR, CDR2 FQNEAQ, per germline (reference sequence). Trimming removed 2 bases at V and 5 bases at J, with 15 bases between. This CDR3 contains 15 residues. Here the CDR3 reads CASSLLKGSWETQYF. CDR3 sequence (DNA): TGTGCCAGCAGCTTACTTAAGGGGTCGTGGGAGACCCAGTACTTC.

This chain joins TRBV10-3 and TRBJ2-3; D gene unclear. V lost 4 bases to trimming and J lost 1 base, with 9 bases between them. Germline-derived CDR1 and CDR2 are ENHRY and SYGVKD. The length of the CDR3 is 14 residues. The CDR3 DNA follows: TGTGCCATCAGTGCTGTGACTGGCACAGATACGCAGTATTTT. This encodes CAISAVTGTDTQYF.

On this clone: The sample contains more than one DNA sequence encoding this CDR3. The rearrangement links TRBV4-1 to TRBJ2-7; unclear D gene. The ends were cut back, 1 base at V and 4 bases at J, with 8 bases in the middle. This CDR3 is built from 13 residues. CDR1 and CDR2 from the germline V gene are MGHRA and YSYEKL. The CDR3 protein is CASSQGSSYEQYF. Written as DNA, the CDR3 is TGCGCCAGCAGCCAAGGGTCCAGTTACGAGCAGTACTTC.

V and J are TRBV7-2 and TRBJ2-1; TRBD1 matches at 9 bases. The V gene end was trimmed by 3 bases and the J gene end by 7 bases; junction bases not matched to a gene: 4. Germline assignment: CDR1 SGHTA and CDR2 FQGNSA. The CDR3 length is 14 residues. The CDR3 here is CASSLDRGLNEQFF. In DNA, the CDR3 is TGTGCCAGCAGCTTGGACAGGGGTTTAAATGAGCAGTTCTTC.

In regard to this clone: Its ends do not fully match the called genes, so a read error is possible. The chain uses TRBV28 and TRBJ1-1; 10 nucleotides agree with TRBD1. Germline lookup yields CDR1 MDHEN and CDR2 SYDVKM. The length of the CDR3 is 13 residues. The CDR3 sequence: CASSMTGGAEAFF. Written as DNA, the CDR3 is TGTGCCAGCAGTATGACAGGGGGCGCTGAGGCTTTCTTT.

The chain employs TRBV6-5 and TRBJ1-4, with TRBD1 matching over 7 bases. The CDR3 is made up of 15 amino acids. V shed 5 bases and J 8 bases; nucleotides not matched to a gene: 11. Looked up from germline, CDR1 is MNHEY and CDR2 is SVGAGI. DNA for the CDR3: TGTGCCAGCAGTCCCTCCGGGACAGTACACGAAAAACTGTTTTTT. This translates into CASSPSGTVHEKLFF.

The chain is built from TRBV4-1 and TRBJ1-1; a weak D match, TRBD1 (6 bases). The CDR3 is 14 residues long. V was trimmed by 3 bases and J by 5 bases, leaving 13 bases between them. Germline V gives CDR1 MGHRA, CDR2 YSYEKL. As DNA, the CDR3 is TGCGCCAGCAGCCAGCAACAGGGAGGGACTGAAGCTTTCTTT. Its translation is CASSQQQGGTEAFF.

The chain joins TRBV19 to TRBJ1-1; D might be TRBD1 (5 bases). CDR3 length: 14 residues. Trimming took off 3 bases at V and 2 bases at J, with 10 bases between the two ends. Germline CDR1 reads LNHDA; CDR2 reads SQIVND (reference sequence). The CDR3 protein is CASSMSGINTEAFF. The CDR3 nucleotides are TGTGCCAGTAGTATGTCAGGGATCAACACTGAAGCTTTCTTT.

V and J are TRBV6-1 and TRBJ2-7; D is possibly TRBD1 (6 bases). The CDR3 is 14 amino acids. Between the trimmed V and J ends, which lost 5 bases and 3 bases, there was a span of 14 bases. In germline, CDR1 is MNHNS, CDR2 SASEGT. CDR3 DNA: TGTGCCAGCAGTAATACAGGGCGGTACTACGAGCAGTACTTC. Its protein is CASSNTGRYYEQYF.